One and the same sample provided the 19 T cell receptor beta chains below, sequenced in a study of technical replicates of blood from several donors. Assay: immunoSEQ multiplex PCR; the TCRdb copy retains only in-frame clones and omits some. This table holds 55,000 to 80,000 clones, approximately 96% found once. What was sequenced was T cells isolated from PBMCs. The receptor source for this set is a human donor in good health.

This sequence joins TRBV10-3 and TRBJ2-7; tentative D call: TRBD1 (5 bases). CDR3 length: 13 residues. From germline, CDR1 is ENHRY and CDR2 SYGVKD. V was trimmed by 4 bases and J by 2 bases, leaving 9 bases between them. CDR3 region: CAISVETAYEQYF. The CDR3 nucleotides read TGTGCCATCAGTGTCGAGACAGCCTACGAGCAGTACTTC.

The V and J genes are TRBV27 and TRBJ2-3, with D perhaps matching TRBD2 (5 bases). The germline V and J ends were trimmed by 1 base and 4 bases, with 12 bases remaining between them. The CDR3 length is 15 residues. The germline CDR1 and CDR2 sequences are MNHEY and SMNVEV (reference sequence). This CDR3 is CASSLLVGSADTQYF. DNA for the CDR3: TGTGCCAGCAGTTTATTGGTTGGTAGCGCAGATACGCAGTATTTT.

On this clone: Sequence at one end of the junction differs from germline and may be a read error. The chain is built from TRBV18 and TRBJ1-2, with D tentatively TRBD1 (5 bases). The CDR3 consists of 16 residues. Per germline, CDR1 KGHSH and CDR2 LQKENI. Here the CDR3 reads CASSPPSFFSGLGYTF. CDR3 DNA: TGTGCCAGCTCTCCACCCTCCTTTTTTTCAGGGCTTGGCTACACCTTC.

The rearrangement uses TRBV29-1 and TRBJ2-1, with a possible D match to TRBD2 (5 bases). Per germline, CDR1 SQVTM and CDR2 ANQGSEA. The CDR3 loop spans 12 amino acids. V lost 2 bases and J 9 bases, leaving 11 bases between the germline ends. The CDR3 DNA is TGCAGCGTTGAATTTAGGGAGAGTGAGCAGTTCTTC. It codes for CSVEFRESEQFF.

The V gene is TRBV5-1, the J gene TRBJ2-7, with a tentative D call TRBD2 (5 bases). The CDR3 contains 13 residues. Germline V gene data show CDR1 as SGHRS and CDR2 as YFSETQ. V lost 1 base and J 6 bases, leaving 11 bases between the germline ends. The chain's CDR3 is CASSLRGRSEQYF. The CDR3 nucleotides are TGCGCCAGCAGCTTGAGAGGGCGTAGCGAGCAGTACTTC.

This chain connects TRBV23-1 to TRBJ1-3; 10 nucleotides align to TRBD1. TRBV23-1 counts as an open reading frame of uncertain function. The CDR3 has 22 residues. V lost 7 bases to trimming and J lost 0 bases; unmatched junction nucleotides: 24. The CDR3 nucleotides read TGCGCCAGCAAAAAGGGAGCTAGCGGACAGGGGGTGCGTTTCGGCTCTGGAAACACCATATATTTT. Residues: CASKKGASGQGVRFGSGNTIYF.

The chain uses TRBV6-5 and TRBJ1-1; TRBD1 aligns across 8 bases. V shed 0 bases, J shed 5 bases, and the junction held 5 bases outside the gene matches. The CDR3 covers 15 residues. CDR1 MNHEY and CDR2 SVGAGI come from the germline V gene. CDR3 in amino acids: CASSYSPRGRTEAFF. Here the CDR3 DNA reads TGTGCCAGCAGTTACTCGCCCAGGGGGCGGACTGAAGCTTTCTTT.

Only one count was recorded for this clone. This sample also contains other DNA sequences that code for the same CDR3. This chain joins TRBV6-5 and TRBJ2-7; a weak D match, TRBD2 (6 bases). Trimming cost V 0 bases and J 7 bases, with 7 bases left between them. Germline lookup yields CDR1 MNHEY and CDR2 SVGAGI. The CDR3 consists of 12 residues. As DNA, the CDR3 is TGTGCCAGCAGTTACTCTGGAGGGGAGCAGTACTTC. As protein: CASSYSGGEQYF.

The chain has TRBV4-1 and TRBJ2-7; weak D call: TRBD1 (5 bases). The CDR3 runs 15 residues. Trimming shortened V by 1 base and J by 3 bases, and 13 bases separated the two germline ends. The V gene's germline CDR1 is MGHRA and CDR2 YSYEKL. The CDR3 sequence: CASSQGGQSDYEQYF. CDR3 DNA: TGCGCCAGCAGCCAAGGCGGACAATCCGACTACGAGCAGTACTTC.

The count of this clone is one. The chain carries TRBV10-1 and TRBJ2-2; the match to TRBD1 covers 7 bases. This CDR3 spans 16 amino acids. V dropped 0 bases and J dropped 5; count of bases not matched to a gene: 6. Germline CDR1 and CDR2: WNHNN and SYGVQD (reference sequence). The CDR3 DNA is TGCGCCAGCAGTGAGTCTTACAGGGGACGGACCGGGGAGCTGTTTTTT. Amino acid sequence: CASSESYRGRTGELFF.

This rearrangement joins TRBV25-1 to TRBJ2-3; possibly TRBD2 for D (7 bases). The germline CDR1 and CDR2 sequences are MGHDK and SYGVNS. With 5 bases removed from V and 4 bases from J, the gap between germline ends came to 16 bases. CDR3 length: 15 residues. CDR3 nucleotide sequence: TGTGCCAGCAGTCCCTATCGGGGGGCCGCAGATACGCAGTATTTT. Amino acids: CASSPYRGAADTQYF.

The CDR3 nucleotides are TGTGCCACCAGCAGAGATCTGCAGGGCGAGGGCTACACCTTC. It specifies CATSRDLQGEGYTF. This chain connects TRBV15 to TRBJ1-2, with D perhaps TRBD1 (5 bases). The V end was cut by 0 bases, the J end by 8 bases, with 13 bases between. This CDR3 is built from 14 residues. The germline gives CDR1 LNHNV, CDR2 YYDKDF (reference sequence).

This clone was detected once. This chain links TRBV6-4 with TRBJ2-6; D is perhaps TRBD2 (6 bases). In germline, CDR1 is MRHNA, CDR2 SNTAGT. The CDR3 has 14 amino acids. Deletions cut 3 bases from V and 5 bases from J, with 8 bases between. This CDR3 is CASSEEGWANVLTF. DNA of the CDR3: TGTGCCAGCAGTGAGGAGGGCTGGGCCAACGTCCTGACTTTC.

CDR3 nucleotides: TGCAGCGTTGGGAAGACAGGGTGGGACTATGGCTACACCTTC. This encodes CSVGKTGWDYGYTF. The chain recombines TRBV29-1 with TRBJ1-2; TRBD1 matches 7 bases. V was pared by 4 bases and J by 3 bases, with 8 bases of the junction left unmatched. From germline, CDR1 is SQVTM and CDR2 ANQGSEA. There are 14 residues in the CDR3. The entire variable domain, with the rest obtained from reference TRBV29-1 and TRBJ1-2, is as follows: SAVISQKPSRDICQRGTSLTIQCQVDSQVTMMFWYRQQPGQSLTLIATANQGSEATYESGFVIDKFPISRPNLTFSTLTVSNMSPEDSSIYLCSVGKTGWDYGYTFGSGTRLTVV.

The chain carries TRBV30 and TRBJ1-1, with 10 bases aligning to TRBD1. The CDR3 covers 13 residues. Germline V CDR1 and CDR2: GTSNPN, SVGIG (reference sequence). Unmatched junction bases numbered 3, after V lost 4 bases and J lost 4 bases. CDR3 sequence (DNA): TGTGCCTGGACAGGGACAGGGGTCACTGAAGCTTTCTTT. This encodes CAWTGTGVTEAFF.

The V and J genes are TRBV7-2 and TRBJ2-7; weak D call: TRBD1 (6 bases). CDR1 is SGHTA, CDR2 FQGNSA, per germline. V dropped 1 base and J dropped 4 bases, with 8 bases sitting between them. CDR3 length equals 13 residues. The CDR3 loop reads CASSLGTGYEQYF. CDR3 DNA: TGTGCCAGCAGCTTAGGTACAGGGTACGAGCAGTACTTC.

The chain combines TRBV7-6 with TRBJ1-5, with a possible D match to TRBD1 (5 bases). The V gene's germline CDR1 is SGHVS and CDR2 FNYEAQ. This CDR3 is 14 amino acids long. V shed 5 bases and J shed 2 bases, with 10 bases lying between them. The CDR3 nucleotides are TGTGCCAGCAGCCCAGGGAGGGGCAATCAGCCCCAGCATTTT. It is translated as CASSPGRGNQPQHF.

This clone was detected only a few times. The chain employs TRBV30 and TRBJ1-5; the D gene is possibly TRBD1 (5 bases). Germline assignment: CDR1 GTSNPN and CDR2 SVGIG (reference sequence). This CDR3 spans 14 amino acids. V gave up 6 bases and J gave up 2 bases, with 14 bases separating them. The CDR3 region has the DNA TGTGCCTGCGATTTATCGGGGGGCAATCAGCCCCAGCATTTT. This gives the protein CACDLSGGNQPQHF.

The chain has TRBV7-3 and TRBJ1-1; D not resolved. The germline V gene has CDR1 SGHTA and CDR2 FQGTGA. Trimming took off 0 bases at V and 6 bases at J, with 8 bases between the two ends. The CDR3 has 13 residues. The CDR3 sequence: CASSLTSVAEAFF. The CDR3 nucleotides are TGTGCCAGCAGCTTAACGTCGGTAGCTGAAGCTTTCTTT. The full variable domain, with the rest looked up from reference TRBV7-3 and TRBJ1-1, is GAGVSQTPSNKVTEKGKYVELRCDPISGHTALYWYRQSLGQGPEFLIYFQGTGAADDSGLPNDRFFAVRPEGSVSTLKIQRTERGDSAVYLCASSLTSVAEAFFGQGTRLTVV.